The clone carrying this T cell receptor (beta chain) was seen repeatedly, ten times or more. The authors made TCR beta libraries by quantitative 5'-RACE with molecular barcodes. TCRdb fed the 5' RACE reads into MiXCR, producing one record per CDR3 protein. The sample contains 200,000 to 250,000 distinct CDR3 sequences, roughly a tenth of which appear only once. Between the trimmed V and J ends, which lost 5 bases and 5 bases, there was a span of 16 bases. Germline V gives CDR1 SGHTA, CDR2 FQGTGA. This CDR3 contains 16 residues. The data originate from a study of CD8 T cells in ankylosing spondylitis. The V gene is TRBV7-3, the J gene TRBJ1-6, with a possible D match to TRBD1 (5 bases). Sequencing used blood, either unsorted or a sorted T cell fraction (not recorded which). This TCR came from a male donor with ankylosing spondylitis or in good health (not recorded which). This CDR3 is CASSVSGREDNSPLHF. The CDR3 bases are TGTGCCAGCAGCGTATCCGGCAGGGAGGATAATTCACCCCTCCACTTT.